This TCR beta chain came from a study of CD8 T cells in Susac syndrome. Trimming shortened V by 0 bases and J by 9 bases, and 18 bases separated the two germline ends. The germline V gene has CDR1 DFQATT and CDR2 SNEGSKA (reference sequence). CDR3 length: 15 amino acids. RNA, at roughly 0.5 to 1 ug, was reverse transcribed with random hexamers. Amplification of TCR beta CDR3 used immunoSEQ multiplex PCR across 54 Vbeta and 13 Jbeta. TCRdb passed the immunoSEQ multiplex PCR reads through MiXCR, listing each CDR3 protein once. The repertoire holds approximately 160,000 distinct CDR3 sequences, with 92% as singletons. Sequencing of TCR beta was performed on blood CD8+ T cells and on blood CD4+ T cells. Healthy donors were controls matched for age and sex. TEMRA cells were enriched by FACS, and CD4+ and CD8+ T cells were negatively isolated.

This TCR derives from a human donor in good health. The sequenced sample was CD4+ T cells from PBMCs. The rearrangement joins TRBV20-1 to TRBJ2-1; TRBD2 might be the D (6 bases). The chain's CDR3 is CSARDPSGPGGEQFF. The CDR3 region has the DNA TGCAGTGCTAGAGATCCTTCGGGGCCCGGGGGTGAGCAGTTCTTC.